The rows below give T cell receptor beta chains drawn from one sample of a study of control samples from healthy donors and cancer patients. Sequenced by immunoSEQ multiplex PCR; TCRdb stores in-frame clones only, minus some. The repertoire holds about 130,000 clones, with 80% to 95% as singletons. Sequencing was done on a sample of PBMCs. The receptor source for this set is a man older than 75 with head and neck cancer. Both conserved end residues are part of each CDR3. D genes are given only for firm matches. Clone size is stated in some rows and not others, as once, few, many or a class when expanded.

.	TRBJ1-6	once	TRBV3-1/TRBV3-2	TGTGCCAGCAGATCGGCCTCGTCACCCCTCCACTTT	CASRSASSPLHF
TRBD2	TRBJ2-5	.	TRBV5-1	TGCGCCAGCAGCTTTGCGGGAGGGTTCCAAGAGACCCAGTACTTC	CASSFAGGFQETQYF
.	TRBJ1-1	.	TRBV2	TGTGCCAGCAGTGACGCGAGGGGTGTCACTGAAGCTTTCTTT	CASSDARGVTEAFF
.	TRBJ1-6	.	TRBV9	TGTGCCAGCAGCGTAGAATTTAATTCACCCCTCCACTTT	CASSVEFNSPLHF
TRBD2	TRBJ2-3	.	TRBV7-9	TGTGCCAGCAGTCCCCGGACTAGCGGGGCCCCCACAGATACGCAGTATTTT	CASSPRTSGAPTDTQYF
TRBD1	TRBJ2-7	.	TRBV6-1	TGTGCCAGCAGTGGACAGGGTAATCCCTTTTACTACGAGCAGTACTTC	CASSGQGNPFYYEQYF
.	TRBJ2-1	.	TRBV28	TGTGTCTCATCCCCGGGGGGCGGGCTCCGGTCGAACAATGAGCAGTTCTTC	CVSSPGGGLRSNNEQFF
.	TRBJ2-1	.	TRBV11-2	TGTGCCAGCAGCTTAGGGAGGGTCAATGAACAGTTCTTC	CASSLGRVNEQFF
TRBD1	TRBJ1-4	.	TRBV7-6	TGTGCCAGCAGCTTAGGTACAGGGGCCCTCTTACCTCTTAATGAAAAACTGTTTTTT	CASSLGTGALLPLNEKLFF
.	TRBJ2-7	.	TRBV18	TGTGCCAGCTCACCCTCACAGGGTGATCTGAGCGAGCAGTACTTC	CASSPSQGDLSEQYF
TRBD2	TRBJ2-5	.	TRBV9	TGTGCCAGCAGCGTAGGTCCTAGCGGGACCCAAGAGACCCAGTACTTC	CASSVGPSGTQETQYF
.	TRBJ1-2	.	TRBV19	TGTGCCAGTAGTATGTCGAAGGGACGGGGCGAGGATGGCTACACCTTC	CASSMSKGRGEDGYTF
TRBD1	TRBJ1-2	.	TRBV5-6	TGTGCCAGCAGCTCCTACCAAGACAGGGTCGGCTACACCTTC	CASSSYQDRVGYTF
.	TRBJ1-4	.	TRBV5-1	TGCGCCAGCAGCCTTCGAACTAATGAAAAACTGTTTTTT	CASSLRTNEKLFF
TRBD1	TRBJ2-3	.	TRBV27	TGTGCCAGCAGGCTCGGGACAGCTCGCACAGATACGCAGTATTTT	CASRLGTARTDTQYF
.	TRBJ2-1	once	TRBV27	TGTGCCAGCAGCCCAAACCGGGAAAGCTCCTACAATGAGCAGTTCTTC	CASSPNRESSYNEQFF
TRBD2	TRBJ2-1	.	TRBV5-6	TGTGCCAGCAGCTTTTCCGGGGGGGCTGATGAGCAGTTCTTC	CASSFSGGADEQFF
TRBD1	TRBJ1-6	.	TRBV7-2	TGTGCCAGCCGTCAGGGGGCCTATTCACCCCTCCACTTT	CASRQGAYSPLHF
.	TRBJ1-1	once	TRBV5-1	TGCGCCAGCAGCCACGGGCGGGAGGGTAAGAACACTGAAGCTTTCTTT	CASSHGREGKNTEAFF
.	TRBJ2-1	.	TRBV14	TGTGCCAGCAGCCAAGATTCGAGGGTTGTCAATGAGCAGTTCTTC	CASSQDSRVVNEQFF
TRBD2	TRBJ2-7	.	TRBV11-2	TGTGCCAGCAGAACCTTGGGAGGGAGAAGCTCCTACGAGCAGTACTTC	CASRTLGGRSSYEQYF